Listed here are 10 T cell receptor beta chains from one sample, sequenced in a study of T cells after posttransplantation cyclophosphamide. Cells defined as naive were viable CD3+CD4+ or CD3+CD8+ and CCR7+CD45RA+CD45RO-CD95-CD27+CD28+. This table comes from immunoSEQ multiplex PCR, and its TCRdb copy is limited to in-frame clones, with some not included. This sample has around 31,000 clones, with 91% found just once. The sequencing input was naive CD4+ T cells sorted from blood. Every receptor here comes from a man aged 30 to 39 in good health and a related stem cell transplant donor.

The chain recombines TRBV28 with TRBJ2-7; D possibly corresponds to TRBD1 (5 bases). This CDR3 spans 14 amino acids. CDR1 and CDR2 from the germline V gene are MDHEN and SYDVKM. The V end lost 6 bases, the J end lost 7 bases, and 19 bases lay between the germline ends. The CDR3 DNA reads TGTGCCAGCAGATCCCCCCGAGCAGGGCGGGAGCAGTACTTC. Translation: CASRSPRAGREQYF.

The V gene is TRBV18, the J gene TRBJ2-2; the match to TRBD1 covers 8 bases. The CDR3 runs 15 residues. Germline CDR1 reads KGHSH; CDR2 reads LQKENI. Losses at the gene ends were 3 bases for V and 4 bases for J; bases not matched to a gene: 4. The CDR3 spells CASSPQTGATGELFF. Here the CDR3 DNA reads TGTGCCAGCTCACCCCAGACAGGGGCCACCGGGGAGCTGTTTTTT.

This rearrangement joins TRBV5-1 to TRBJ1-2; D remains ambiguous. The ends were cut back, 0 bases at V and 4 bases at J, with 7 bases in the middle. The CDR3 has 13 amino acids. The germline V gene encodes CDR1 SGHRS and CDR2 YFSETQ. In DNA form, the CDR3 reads TGCGCCAGCAGCTTGGACAGTACCTATGGCTACACCTTC. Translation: CASSLDSTYGYTF. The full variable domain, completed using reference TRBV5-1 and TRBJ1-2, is KAGVTQTPRYLIKTRGQQVTLSCSPISGHRSVSWYQQTPGQGLQFLFEYFSETQRNKGNFPGRFSGRQFSNSRSEMNVSTLELGDSALYLCASSLDSTYGYTFGSGTRLTVV.

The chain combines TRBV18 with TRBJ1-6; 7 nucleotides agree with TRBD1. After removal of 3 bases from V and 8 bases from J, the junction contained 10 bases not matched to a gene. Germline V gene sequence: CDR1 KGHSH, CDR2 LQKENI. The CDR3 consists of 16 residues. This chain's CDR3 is CASSPLSRGVDSPLHF. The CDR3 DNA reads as TGTGCCAGCTCACCCCTAAGCAGGGGGGTCGATTCACCCCTCCACTTT.

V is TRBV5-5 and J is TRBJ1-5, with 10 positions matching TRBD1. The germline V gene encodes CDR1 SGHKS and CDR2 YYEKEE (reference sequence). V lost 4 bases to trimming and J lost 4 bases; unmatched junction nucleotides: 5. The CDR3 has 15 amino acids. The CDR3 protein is CASSTTGGGNQPQHF. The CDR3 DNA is TGTGCCAGCAGCACGACAGGGGGCGGAAATCAGCCCCAGCATTTT.

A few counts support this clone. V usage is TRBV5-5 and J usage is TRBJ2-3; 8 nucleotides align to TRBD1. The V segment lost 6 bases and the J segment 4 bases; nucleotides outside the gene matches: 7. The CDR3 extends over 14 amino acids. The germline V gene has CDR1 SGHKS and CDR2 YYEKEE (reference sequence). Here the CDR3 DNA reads TGTGCCAGCACAGGACAGGGTGTCGCAGATACGCAGTATTTT. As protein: CASTGQGVADTQYF.

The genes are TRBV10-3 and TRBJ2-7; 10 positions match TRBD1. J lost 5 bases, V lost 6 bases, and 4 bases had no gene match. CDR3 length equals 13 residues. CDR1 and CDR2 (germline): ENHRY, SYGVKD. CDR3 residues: CAIRGTGAHEQYF. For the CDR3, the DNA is TGTGCCATCAGGGGGACAGGGGCACACGAGCAGTACTTC.

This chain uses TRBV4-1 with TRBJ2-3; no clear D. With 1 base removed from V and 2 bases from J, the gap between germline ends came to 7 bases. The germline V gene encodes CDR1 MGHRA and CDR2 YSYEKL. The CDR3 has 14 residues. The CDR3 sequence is CASSQVTTTDTQYF. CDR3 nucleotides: TGCGCCAGCAGCCAAGTTACAACCACAGATACGCAGTATTTT.

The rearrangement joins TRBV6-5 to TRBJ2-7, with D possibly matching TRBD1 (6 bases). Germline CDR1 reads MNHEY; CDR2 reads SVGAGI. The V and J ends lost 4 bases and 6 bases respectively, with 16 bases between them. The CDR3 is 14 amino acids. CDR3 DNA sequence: TGTGCCAGCAGTTTAGCACAGGGAGTCTCCGAGCAGTACTTC. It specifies CASSLAQGVSEQYF.

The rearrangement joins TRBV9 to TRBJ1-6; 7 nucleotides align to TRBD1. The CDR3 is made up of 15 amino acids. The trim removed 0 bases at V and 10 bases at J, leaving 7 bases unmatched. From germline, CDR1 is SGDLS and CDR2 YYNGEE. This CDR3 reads CASSVGVRGESPLHF. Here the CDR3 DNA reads TGTGCCAGCAGCGTAGGCGTCAGGGGGGAATCACCCCTCCACTTT. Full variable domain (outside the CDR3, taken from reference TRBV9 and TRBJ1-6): DSGVTQTPKHLITATGQRVTLRCSPRSGDLSVYWYQQSLDQGLQFLIQYYNGEERAKGNILERFSAQQFPDLHSELNLSSLELGDSALYFCASSVGVRGESPLHFGNGTRLTVT.